These 28 T cell receptor beta chains were all obtained from the same sample, sequenced in a study of CD8 T cells in Susac syndrome (dated by TCRdb to 2018 to 2020). Library preparation employed the immunoSEQ multiplex PCR assay. RNA was extracted with the RNeasy kit and about 0.5 to 1 ug was reverse transcribed using random hexamers. TCRdb cleaned the public reads at Q25 with fastp, built clones with MiXCR and kept in-frame beta chains. Under each unique CDR3 protein, matching rows form one entry showing the most common genes and DNA. The sample table lists 400,000 or so distinct CDR3 sequences, 75% to 90% of them with a count of one. The top ten constitute 0.12% of the sample. Specimen: CD8+ T cells from PBMCs. These TCRs come from a human donor with multiple sclerosis.

The chain recombines TRBV5-4 with TRBJ1-2; D not certain. Germline assignment: CDR1 SGHNT and CDR2 YYREEE (reference sequence). The CDR3 has 15 residues. V was trimmed by 0 bases and J by 5 bases, leaving 14 bases between them. The CDR3 reads CASSLDAEGDYGYTF. The CDR3 bases are TGTGCCAGCAGCTTGGACGCCGAAGGCGATTATGGCTACACCTTC.

DNA for the CDR3: TGCAGCGTCATGGACAAGACTAGCACAGATACGCAGTATTTT. It encodes CSVMDKTSTDTQYF. This sequence joins TRBV29-1 and TRBJ2-3, with D perhaps matching TRBD1 (5 bases). This CDR3 region has 14 residues. The V end was cut by 6 bases, the J end by 0 bases, with 13 bases between. Germline CDR1 reads SQVTM; CDR2 reads ANQGSEA.

The rearrangement joins TRBV6-2 or TRBV6-3 to TRBJ1-3; D gene ambiguous. Trimming pared 5 bases from V and 1 base from J, leaving 9 bases between. This CDR3 region has 14 residues. CDR1 and CDR2 (germline): MNHEY, SVGEGT. CDR3 sequence: CASSPSGSGNTIYF. CDR3 bases: TGTGCCAGCAGTCCCTCAGGATCTGGAAACACCATATATTTT.

The chain is built from TRBV12-5 and TRBJ1-2; TRBD1 matches 7 bases. Unmatched junction bases numbered 14, after V lost 6 bases and J lost 7 bases. The CDR3 is made up of 15 amino acids. From germline, CDR1 is LGHNT and CDR2 FRNRAP. CDR3: CASGYSLRGRGGYTF. The CDR3 DNA reads TGTGCTAGTGGCTATTCCCTGAGGGGGCGCGGTGGCTACACCTTC.

The gene calls are TRBV11-2 and TRBJ1-1; TRBD1 might be the D (5 bases). Trimming pared 5 bases from V and 1 base from J, leaving 11 bases between. This CDR3 has 14 residues. Germline V gives CDR1 SGHAT, CDR2 FQNNGV. This CDR3 reads CASSATASNTEAFF. DNA for the CDR3: TGTGCCAGCAGCGCGACAGCTTCGAACACTGAAGCTTTCTTT.

This clonotype was picked up a small number of times. This chain connects TRBV6-1 to TRBJ2-1; D possibly matches TRBD1 or TRBD2 (5 bases each). Germline CDR1 is MNHNS and CDR2 is SASEGT. The CDR3 is 13 amino acids. V gave up 6 bases and J gave up 3 bases, with 9 bases separating them. The CDR3 coding sequence is TGTGCCAGCAGGTGGGGGAGCTACAATGAGCAGTTCTTC. Translation: CASRWGSYNEQFF.

This clonotype has just a few counts. This chain uses TRBV30 with TRBJ1-5; the D is unclear. The CDR3 consists of 14 residues. V lost 3 bases to trimming and J lost 6 bases, with 15 bases between them. Per the germline V gene, CDR1 is GTSNPN and CDR2 is SVGIG (reference sequence). In nucleotides, the CDR3 is TGTGCCTGGAGCGTTGGCATAGGTTTTCAGCCCCAGCATTTT. Its translation: CAWSVGIGFQPQHF.

This chain links TRBV5-1 with TRBJ1-2, with TRBD1 matching over 9 bases. V shed 5 bases and J 0 bases; nucleotides not matched to a gene: 11. The CDR3 covers 17 residues. Germline assignment: CDR1 SGHRS and CDR2 YFSETQ. The CDR3 sequence: CASRPGTGPDANYGYTF. As DNA, the CDR3 is TGCGCCAGCAGACCCGGGACAGGGCCCGATGCTAACTATGGCTACACCTTC.

V is TRBV6-1 and J is TRBJ1-1; the D is unclear. CDR3 length: 15 amino acids. Germline V lookup: CDR1 MNHNS, CDR2 SASEGT. Trimming cost V 4 bases and J 4 bases, with 16 bases left between them. This CDR3 reads CASSGDPMDPTEAFF. For the CDR3, the DNA is TGTGCCAGCAGTGGAGATCCTATGGACCCCACTGAAGCTTTCTTT.

Worth noting for this clonotype: A read error is likely, as this CDR3 ends without the conserved phenylalanine or tryptophan. The chain carries TRBV10-3 and TRBJ1-1; D gene unclear. Between the trimmed V and J ends, which lost 4 bases and 0 bases, there was a span of 9 bases. Germline lookup yields CDR1 ENHRY and CDR2 SYGVKD. CDR3 length equals 14 residues. CDR3: CAISGEVLNTEAFS. DNA of the CDR3: TGTGCCATCAGTGGTGAGGTTTTGAACACTGAAGCTTTCTCT.

The chain recombines TRBV6-5 with TRBJ2-1; no reliable D call. Between the trimmed V and J ends, which lost 5 bases and 3 bases, there was a span of 8 bases. The length of the CDR3 is 13 residues. The germline V gene has CDR1 MNHEY and CDR2 SVGAGI. The CDR3 DNA sequence: TGTGCCAGCAGTACCTCGAACTACAATGAGCAGTTCTTC. Translation gives CASSTSNYNEQFF.

The chain is built from TRBV2 and TRBJ1-1; maybe TRBD1 (6 bases). The V gene's germline CDR1 is SNHLY and CDR2 FYNNEI. Deletions cut 2 bases from V and 3 bases from J, with 10 bases between. The CDR3 runs to 14 residues. CDR3 residues: CASSESGDDTEAFF. The CDR3 DNA sequence: TGTGCCAGCAGTGAATCAGGGGACGACACTGAAGCTTTCTTT.

This chain uses TRBV10-1 with TRBJ2-3, with D uncertain. V gave up 5 bases and J gave up 2 bases, with 11 bases separating them. This CDR3 comprises 14 residues. Germline V gene data show CDR1 as WNHNN and CDR2 as SYGVQD (reference sequence). The CDR3 here is CASSNPIDTDTQYF. The CDR3 bases are TGCGCCAGCAGTAACCCCATCGACACAGATACGCAGTATTTT.

The V call is TRBV3-1, the J call TRBJ2-7; no definite D call. Trimming shortened V by 0 bases and J by 2 bases, and 8 bases separated the two germline ends. Germline CDR1 LGHDT, CDR2 YNNKEL (reference sequence). This CDR3 spans 14 amino acids. The CDR3 here is CASSQEWTAYEQYF. The CDR3 bases are TGTGCCAGCAGCCAAGAATGGACCGCCTACGAGCAGTACTTC.

The rearrangement links TRBV4-1 to TRBJ2-2, with D unresolved. Germline V gene lookup returns CDR1 MGHRA and CDR2 YSYEKL. The CDR3 sequence is 13 residues long. V was shortened by 3 bases and J by 5 bases, with 7 bases between the two germline ends. This CDR3 reads CASSHGLTGELFF. In DNA form, the CDR3 reads TGCGCCAGCAGCCATGGGTTGACCGGGGAGCTGTTTTTT.

The J gene is TRBJ2-1, the V gene TRBV6-2 or TRBV6-3; 10 bases line up with TRBD2. This CDR3 is 16 amino acids long. Germline trimming cut 1 base from V and 3 bases from J; bases unmatched to any gene: 3. The germline V gene encodes CDR1 MNHEY and CDR2 SVGEGT. The CDR3 loop is CASSYLGTSVYNEQFF. CDR3 sequence (DNA): TGTGCCAGCAGTTACTTGGGGACTAGCGTCTACAATGAGCAGTTCTTC.

This clonotype has a single count. The chain couples TRBV7-8 to TRBJ2-2; 16 bases line up with TRBD2. Unmatched junction bases numbered 18, after V lost 5 bases and J lost 3 bases. Germline loops: CDR1 SGHVS, CDR2 FQNEAQ. The CDR3 is 22 residues long. DNA for the CDR3: TGTGCCAGCAGCACACCATCGGGACTAGCGGGAGGGCCCCGTACGGACACCGGGGAGCTGTTTTTT. The encoded protein is CASSTPSGLAGGPRTDTGELFF.

J is TRBJ2-7 and V is TRBV27; D is ambiguous. This CDR3 region has 14 residues. V was pared by 2 bases and J by 0 bases, with 8 bases between. CDR1 is MNHEY and CDR2 is SMNVEV in the germline V gene (reference sequence). The CDR3: CASSLTRSSYEQYF. The CDR3, as DNA: TGTGCCAGCAGTTTAACCAGGAGCTCCTACGAGCAGTACTTC.

The rearrangement links TRBV5-1 to TRBJ1-2; perhaps TRBD1 as D (5 bases). The CDR3 loop spans 15 amino acids. V was trimmed by 7 bases and J by 3 bases, leaving 19 bases between them. Germline assignment: CDR1 SGHRS and CDR2 YFSETQ. The CDR3 DNA reads as TGCGCCAGCGCGCCACTAGATTTGACAGACTATGGCTACACCTTC. Translating gives CASAPLDLTDYGYTF.

This chain joins TRBV27 and TRBJ1-2; D may be TRBD1 (5 bases). Between the trimmed V and J ends, which lost 6 bases and 2 bases, there was a span of 22 bases. Germline CDR1 and CDR2: MNHEY and SMNVEV (reference sequence). CDR3 length: 17 amino acids. The CDR3 loop is CASSGLGTADWNYGYTF. CDR3 coding DNA: TGTGCCAGCAGCGGCCTAGGGACGGCCGATTGGAACTATGGCTACACCTTC.

V usage is TRBV6-5 and J usage is TRBJ2-1, with D hard to call. The CDR3 runs 15 residues. Trimming stripped 6 bases from V and 0 bases from J, with 12 bases between. The germline CDR1 and CDR2 sequences are MNHEY and SVGAGI. CDR3 in amino acids: CASSPGRSSYNEQFF. The CDR3 DNA reads TGTGCCAGCAGCCCAGGACGCAGCTCCTACAATGAGCAGTTCTTC.

This clonotype was seen only a few times. The chain joins TRBV30 to TRBJ2-3; 11 bases line up with TRBD2. Germline values: CDR1 GTSNPN, CDR2 SVGIG (reference sequence). This CDR3 has 14 residues. The V and J ends lost 6 bases and 4 bases, in that order; junction bases with no gene match: 6. The CDR3 coding sequence is TGTGCCTGCTATAGCGGGGGGGCTGCAGATACGCAGTATTTT. This translates into CACYSGGAADTQYF.

V usage is TRBV12-3 or TRBV12-4 and J usage is TRBJ1-2; 7 bases map to TRBD1. V shed 6 bases, J shed 4 bases, and the junction held 11 bases outside the gene matches. This CDR3 is built from 15 residues. CDR3 nucleotide sequence: TGTGCCAGCAGCCCACCGGACAGGAGATTCTATGGCTACACCTTC. Its protein is CASSPPDRRFYGYTF.

The chain is built from TRBV20-1 and TRBJ2-7, with 10 bases fitting TRBD1. CDR1 is DFQATT and CDR2 is SNEGSKA in the germline V gene (reference sequence). Trimming removed 1 base from V and 6 bases from J; junction bases left unmatched: 9. The CDR3 spans 15 residues. CDR3 region: CSARGDGTGAGEQYF. The CDR3 bases are TGCAGTGCTAGAGGGGACGGGACAGGGGCGGGCGAGCAGTACTTC.

V usage is TRBV6-1 and J usage is TRBJ1-1; D is unresolved. Per germline, CDR1 MNHNS and CDR2 SASEGT. The CDR3 is 13 amino acids. The germline V and J ends were trimmed by 6 bases and 11 bases, with 19 bases remaining between them. CDR3 protein: CASREIGVREAFF. In nucleotides, the CDR3 is TGTGCCAGCAGGGAGATTGGGGTCCGCGAGGCTTTCTTT.

The V gene is TRBV4-1, the J gene TRBJ2-5; the match to TRBD2 covers 8 bases. The CDR3 loop spans 17 amino acids. The germline gives CDR1 MGHRA, CDR2 YSYEKL. V dropped 0 bases and J dropped 3; count of bases not matched to a gene: 9. In nucleotides, the CDR3 is TGCGCCAGCAGCCAAGAGGAACTAGCGGAGGGAAAAGAGACCCAGTACTTC. This encodes CASSQEELAEGKETQYF.

The rearrangement links TRBV10-3 to TRBJ2-1; 10 bases are shared with TRBD2. This CDR3 is built from 15 residues. V was pared by 5 bases and J by 4 bases, with 5 bases of the junction left unmatched. Germline CDR1 is ENHRY and CDR2 is SYGVKD. CDR3 nucleotides: TGTGCCATCAGTCCGACTAGCGGGCAGTACAATGAGCAGTTCTTC. Translated: CAISPTSGQYNEQFF.

The genes are TRBV30 and TRBJ2-2; no reliable D call. V shed 2 bases and J shed 2 bases, with 12 bases lying between them. Looked up from germline, CDR1 is GTSNPN and CDR2 is SVGIG (reference sequence). This CDR3 has 15 residues. The CDR3 DNA reads as TGTGCCTGGAGTCACTTCAAGCTTAACACCGGGGAGCTGTTTTTT. Its translation is CAWSHFKLNTGELFF.